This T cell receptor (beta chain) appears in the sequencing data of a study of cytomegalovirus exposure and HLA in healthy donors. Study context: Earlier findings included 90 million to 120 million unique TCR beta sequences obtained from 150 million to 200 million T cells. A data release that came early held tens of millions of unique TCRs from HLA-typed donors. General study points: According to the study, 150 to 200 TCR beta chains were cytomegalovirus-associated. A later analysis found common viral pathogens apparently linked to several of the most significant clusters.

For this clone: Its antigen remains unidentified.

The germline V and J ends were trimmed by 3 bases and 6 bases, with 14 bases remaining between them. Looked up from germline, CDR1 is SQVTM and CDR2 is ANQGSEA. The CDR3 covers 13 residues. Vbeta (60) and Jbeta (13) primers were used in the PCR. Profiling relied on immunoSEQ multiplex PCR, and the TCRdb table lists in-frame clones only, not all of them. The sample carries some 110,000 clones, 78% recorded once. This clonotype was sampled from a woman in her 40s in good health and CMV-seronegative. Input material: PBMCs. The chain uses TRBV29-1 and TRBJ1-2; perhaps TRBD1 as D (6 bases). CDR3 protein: CSVEGAGTDGYTF. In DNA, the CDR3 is TGCAGCGTTGAGGGGGCAGGGACGGATGGCTACACCTTC.